This is a list of T cell receptor beta chains from one sample in a study of blood T cell repertoires in COVID-19. Libraries were prepared by immunoSEQ multiplex PCR; TCRdb keeps only in-frame clonotypes and omits some of them. The repertoire consists of 130,000 to 150,000 clones, with about 82% occurring once and the leading ten covering 2.5% to 3%. The source material was peripheral blood. These receptors came from a woman aged 35 to 49 with active or convalescent COVID-19. CDR3s include the opening cysteine and the closing phenylalanine or tryptophan. The D gene is left open where the match is weak. Size values are once, few and many counts, or a class for expanded clones, and some rows have none.

. | . | TRBJ2-2 | TRBV6-5 | CASRLGGGELFF | TGTGCCAGCAGGTTGGGGGGCGGGGAGCTGTTTTTT
. | . | TRBJ1-2 | TRBV10-2 | CASSDPDRRYYGYTF | TGCGCCAGCAGTGACCCCGACAGGCGATACTATGGCTACACCTTC
once | . | TRBJ2-3 | TRBV10-2 | CASSGGEDDADTQYF | TGCGCCAGCAGTGGAGGGGAGGACGACGCAGATACGCAGTATTTT
. | TRBD1 | TRBJ2-7 | TRBV10-2 | CASSAGTGNSYEQYF | TGCGCCAGCAGTGCCGGGACAGGGAATTCCTACGAGCAGTACTTC
. | TRBD1 | TRBJ2-7 | TRBV6-5 | CASSYGTGIYEQYF | TGTGCCAGCAGTTACGGGACAGGGATCTACGAGCAGTACTTC
. | TRBD1 | TRBJ1-1 | TRBV7-8 | CASSLRDRGTNTEAFF | TGTGCCAGCAGCTTGAGGGACAGGGGGACGAACACTGAAGCTTTCTTT
. | TRBD1 | TRBJ2-2 | TRBV5-1 | CASSLQGLNTGELFF | TGCGCCAGCAGCTTACAGGGGCTGAACACCGGGGAGCTGTTTTTT
. | . | TRBJ1-1 | TRBV6-6 | CASRDTGKNTEAFF | TGTGCCAGCAGGGATACAGGGAAGAACACTGAAGCTTTCTTT
. | TRBD1 | TRBJ1-1 | TRBV27 | CASTTTGALRTEAFF | TGTGCCAGCACCACCACAGGGGCACTCAGGACTGAAGCTTTCTTT
. | . | TRBJ2-7 | TRBV18 | CASSPSLGAFYEQYF | TGTGCCAGCTCACCGTCCTTAGGGGCCTTCTACGAGCAGTACTTC
once | . | TRBJ2-4 | TRBV2 | CASSAGTKNIQYF | TGTGCCAGCAGTGCGGGGACCAAAAACATTCAGTACTTC
. | . | TRBJ1-2 | TRBV5-1 | CASSSQRSGYTF | TGCGCCAGCAGCTCCCAGCGTAGTGGCTACACCTTC
. | . | TRBJ2-1 | TRBV6-1 | CASSEALRTSGEQFF | TGTGCCAGCAGTGAAGCTTTGCGTACTAGTGGTGAGCAGTTCTTC
. | TRBD2 | TRBJ2-7 | TRBV19 | CASPGGGPLGYEQYF | TGTGCCAGTCCTGGCGGGGGGCCTCTGGGCTACGAGCAGTACTTC
. | . | TRBJ1-5 | TRBV30 | CAWNMVAQGQPQHF | TGTGCCTGGAATATGGTGGCGCAGGGTCAGCCCCAGCATTTT
. | . | TRBJ1-5 | TRBV19 | CASSIGSRRGQPQHF | TGTGCCAGTAGTATAGGATCCAGGCGTGGTCAGCCCCAGCATTTT
. | . | TRBJ1-5 | TRBV5-1 | CASSPTGVLNQPQHF | TGCGCCAGCAGCCCAACGGGGGTCTTAAATCAGCCCCAGCATTTT
. | TRBD2 | TRBJ2-3 | TRBV28 | CASSPAGILTDTQYF | TGTGCCAGCAGTCCAGCGGGGATTCTCACAGATACGCAGTATTTT
. | TRBD1 | TRBJ2-7 | TRBV13 | CASSFYRGHEQYF | TGTGCCAGCAGCTTTTACAGGGGGCACGAGCAGTACTTC
. | . | TRBJ1-2 | TRBV12-3/TRBV12-4 | CASTLRVSYGYTF | TGTGCCAGCACTTTGAGGGTAAGCTATGGCTACACCTTC
. | . | TRBJ1-1 | TRBV4-1 | CASSPLSVRGEAFF | TGCGCCAGCAGCCCCCTAAGTGTGCGCGGCGAAGCTTTCTTT
. | . | TRBJ1-6 | TRBV11-2 | CASSLDSGLNNSPLHF | TGTGCCAGCAGCTTAGACAGCGGGCTTAATAATTCACCCCTCCACTTT
. | . | TRBJ2-7 | TRBV29-1 | CSVDLAAYEQYF | TGCAGCGTTGATTTGGCAGCCTACGAGCAGTACTTC
. | . | TRBJ2-2 | TRBV24-1 | CATSGRFTGELFF | TGTGCCACCAGTGGTCGGTTCACCGGGGAGCTGTTTTTT
. | . | TRBJ1-2 | TRBV5-4 | CATNSPGGIGYTF | TGTGCCACCAACTCCCCCGGGGGAATCGGCTACACCTTC
. | . | TRBJ1-5 | TRBV7-2 | CASSLEENQPQHF | TGTGCCAGCAGCTTAGAGGAGAATCAGCCCCAGCATTTT
. | . | TRBJ1-1 | TRBV4-3 | CASSQVEGTEAFF | TGCGCCAGCAGCCAAGTTGAGGGTACTGAAGCTTTCTTT
. | . | TRBJ1-1 | TRBV6-5 | CATRGLPMNTEAFF | TGTGCCACCCGGGGACTCCCAATGAACACTGAAGCTTTCTTT
. | . | TRBJ2-6 | TRBV19 | CASSIAGANVLTF | TGTGCCAGTAGTATAGCGGGGGCCAACGTCCTGACTTTC
. | . | TRBJ2-7 | TRBV24-1 | CATSDTRGAEQYF | TGTGCCACCAGTGATACCCGGGGAGCCGAGCAGTACTTC
once | TRBD1 | TRBJ1-1 | TRBV11-2 | CASSPGQKGTEAFF | TGTGCCAGCAGCCCGGGACAGAAGGGGACTGAAGCTTTCTTT
. | . | TRBJ2-1 | TRBV3-1/TRBV3-2 | CASSQARWSYNEQFF | TGTGCCAGCAGCCAAGCCCGGTGGTCCTACAATGAGCAGTTCTTC
once | . | TRBJ1-4 | TRBV5-5 | CASSSRPGGEKLFF | TGTGCCAGCAGCTCACGTCCAGGAGGGGAAAAACTGTTTTTT
. | . | TRBJ1-1 | TRBV19 | CASMGRGRREAFF | TGTGCCAGTATGGGCCGGGGGAGGAGGGAAGCTTTCTTT
. | TRBD1 | TRBJ1-6 | TRBV10-1 | CASSDRPGDRKVRSPLHF | TGCGCCAGCAGTGACCGCCCCGGGGACAGGAAGGTGAGGTCACCCCTCCACTTT
. | . | TRBJ1-2 | TRBV4-3 | CASSLAGGYGYTF | TGCGCCAGCAGCCTTGCTGGGGGGTATGGCTACACCTTC
. | . | TRBJ1-1 | TRBV4-3 | CASSQDKLGNTEAFF | TGCGCCAGCAGCCAAGATAAACTCGGGAACACTGAAGCTTTCTTT
. | TRBD2 | TRBJ2-7 | TRBV7-2 | CASSLESGGRAPKQYF | TGTGCCAGCAGCCTGGAGAGTGGCGGGAGGGCCCCGAAGCAGTACTTC
. | TRBD1 | TRBJ1-3 | TRBV5-1 | CASSSGGVSGNTIYF | TGCGCCAGCAGCTCAGGGGGAGTCTCTGGAAACACCATATATTTT
. | . | TRBJ2-7 | TRBV10-1 | CASSDGFYEQYF | TGCGCCAGCAGTGACGGGTTCTACGAGCAGTACTTC